These 29 T cell receptor beta chains were all obtained from the same sample, sequenced in a study of shared clonotypes between healthy human individuals. Some clones are missing from TCRdb's copy, which holds only in-frame ones; the method was immunoSEQ multiplex PCR. The sample records over a million clones, over 95% being singletons. Sequenced input: naive CD4+ T cells sorted from blood. Subset: CD45RA+ positively selected. The receptors were sampled from a man in his thirties or forties in good health.

Here the CDR3 DNA reads TGTGCCTGGAGTGTACTCAGCGGGAGGGCCCGGGCGACTAGCACAGATACGCAGTATTTT. Protein product: CAWSVLSGRARATSTDTQYF. The chain has TRBV30 and TRBJ2-3; 10 bases fit TRBD2. The CDR3 extends over 20 amino acids. Germline V lookup: CDR1 GTSNPN, CDR2 SVGIG (reference sequence). Trimming at V came to 0 bases and at J to 0 bases, leaving 15 bases not matched to a gene. Using reference TRBV30 and TRBJ2-3 for the parts outside the CDR3, the full variable domain is SQTIHQWPATLVQPVGSPLSLECTVEGTSNPNLYWYRQAAGRGLQLLFYSVGIGQISSEVPQNLSASRPQDRQFILSSKKLLLSDSGFYLCAWSVLSGRARATSTDTQYFGPGTRLTVL.

A few counts support this clone. CDR3 in amino acids: CASSLEEGAWEQYF. The DNA of the CDR3 is TGTGCCAGCAGTCTCGAGGAAGGGGCTTGGGAGCAGTACTTC. V gene TRBV2 combines with J gene TRBJ2-7, with D possibly being TRBD1 (5 bases). The CDR3 runs to 14 residues. The V end lost 5 bases, the J end lost 7 bases, and 18 bases lay between the germline ends. Per germline, CDR1 SNHLY and CDR2 FYNNEI.

This chain uses TRBV7-9 with TRBJ2-7; 7 positions match TRBD2. This CDR3 has 14 residues. Germline lookup yields CDR1 SEHNR and CDR2 FQNEAQ (reference sequence). The V and J ends lost 4 bases and 6 bases, in that order; junction bases with no gene match: 9. CDR3 sequence (DNA): TGTGCCAGCAGCTCTAGGACCCTAGCGGCCGAGCAGTACTTC. It is translated as CASSSRTLAAEQYF.

The rearrangement joins TRBV5-1 to TRBJ2-3; D not certain. This CDR3 is 14 amino acids long. In germline, CDR1 is SGHRS, CDR2 YFSETQ. The ends were cut back, 0 bases at V and 5 bases at J, with 10 bases in the middle. For the CDR3, the DNA is TGCGCCAGCAGCTTGGACGGTTTTGTAGATACGCAGTATTTT. It specifies CASSLDGFVDTQYF. Full variable domain (remainder filled in from reference TRBV5-1 and TRBJ2-3): KAGVTQTPRYLIKTRGQQVTLSCSPISGHRSVSWYQQTPGQGLQFLFEYFSETQRNKGNFPGRFSGRQFSNSRSEMNVSTLELGDSALYLCASSLDGFVDTQYFGPGTRLTVL.

The rearrangement uses TRBV5-6 and TRBJ1-1; no clear D. The germline V gene encodes CDR1 SGHDT and CDR2 YYEEEE. Trimming took off 6 bases at V and 1 base at J, with 13 bases between the two ends. The CDR3 totals 14 residues. This CDR3 is CASIARGKNTEAFF. The CDR3, as DNA: TGTGCCAGCATCGCTCGAGGCAAGAACACTGAAGCTTTCTTT.

V is TRBV20-1 and J is TRBJ1-4; D is uncertain. Germline V lookup: CDR1 DFQATT, CDR2 SNEGSKA (reference sequence). With 3 bases removed from V and 9 bases from J, the gap between germline ends came to 8 bases. CDR3 length: 11 residues. DNA for the CDR3: TGCAGTGCTAGTTTAGAGAAAAAACTGTTTTTT. Translating gives CSASLEKKLFF.

This chain connects TRBV11-3 to TRBJ1-1; no definite D call. V lost 4 bases, J lost 3 bases, and 9 bases lay in between. In germline, CDR1 is SGHNT, CDR2 YENEEA. The CDR3 spans 13 residues. The CDR3 region has the DNA TGTGCCAGCAGCTCCGCGGCGGACACTGAAGCTTTCTTT. Residues: CASSSAADTEAFF.

This rearrangement joins TRBV19 to TRBJ1-5; 7 nucleotides align to TRBD1. The V and J ends lost 0 bases and 2 bases, in that order; junction bases with no gene match: 4. The CDR3 extends over 16 amino acids. Germline CDR1 and CDR2: LNHDA and SQIVND (reference sequence). CDR3 sequence: CASSIDGTARNQPQHF. CDR3 DNA sequence: TGTGCCAGTAGTATAGACGGGACAGCACGCAATCAGCCCCAGCATTTT.

The chain couples TRBV6-1 to TRBJ2-7; 12 bases line up with TRBD2. The CDR3 extends over 15 amino acids. Germline V CDR1 and CDR2: MNHNS, SASEGT. V gave up 5 bases and J gave up 5 bases; unmatched junction bases: 7. In nucleotides, the CDR3 is TGTGCCAGCAGTACCCAACTAGCGGGAGGAGACGAGCAGTACTTC. This encodes CASSTQLAGGDEQYF.

J is TRBJ1-2 and V is TRBV28; 8 nucleotides line up with TRBD1. With 8 bases clipped from V and 8 bases from J, the junction kept 10 bases outside the gene matches. This CDR3 region has 13 residues. Germline values: CDR1 MDHEN, CDR2 SYDVKM. This chain's CDR3 is CASSGQGAEGYTF. The CDR3 bases are TGTGCCAGCTCAGGGCAGGGGGCGGAAGGCTACACCTTC.

The chain links TRBV6-6 to TRBJ2-7; TRBD1 is a possible D gene (6 bases). The germline V gene has CDR1 MNHNY and CDR2 SVGAGI (reference sequence). V was shortened by 4 bases and J by 0 bases, with 16 bases between the two germline ends. This CDR3 contains 16 residues. In DNA, the CDR3 is TGTGCCAGCAGTTCAGACAGGTCCAGGAGCTCCTACGAGCAGTACTTC. This sequence encodes CASSSDRSRSSYEQYF.

This clone was found a few times. The rearrangement uses TRBV19 and TRBJ1-5; D is possibly TRBD1 (5 bases). The germline V gene encodes CDR1 LNHDA and CDR2 SQIVND (reference sequence). The V end lost 11 bases, the J end lost 0 bases, and 11 bases lay between the germline ends. CDR3 length: 13 residues. Here the CDR3 reads CAARGDSNQPQHF. CDR3 nucleotide sequence: TGTGCCGCGCGAGGGGATAGCAATCAGCCCCAGCATTTT.

The chain couples TRBV7-2 to TRBJ1-1; D remains ambiguous. This CDR3 contains 14 residues. Trimming pared 1 base from V and 10 bases from J, leaving 16 bases between. CDR1 SGHTA and CDR2 FQGNSA come from the germline V gene. CDR3 in amino acids: CASSLVAGSNGAFF. CDR3 nucleotides: TGTGCCAGCAGCTTAGTGGCGGGCTCAAATGGAGCTTTCTTT. The full variable domain, rest sourced from reference TRBV7-2 and TRBJ1-1, is GAGVSQSPSNKVTEKGKDVELRCDPISGHTALYWYRQSLGQGLEFLIYFQGNSAPDKSGLPSDRFSAERTGGSVSTLTIQRTQQEDSAVYLCASSLVAGSNGAFFGQGTRLTVV.

This chain uses TRBV5-1 with TRBJ2-2, with D perhaps assigned TRBD1 or TRBD2 (5 bases each). The CDR3 is 13 amino acids. Trimming shortened V by 3 bases and J by 6 bases, and 9 bases separated the two germline ends. Germline V CDR1 and CDR2: SGHRS, YFSETQ. The CDR3 loop is CASSSGLPGELFF. The CDR3, as DNA: TGCGCCAGCAGCTCGGGGCTACCCGGGGAGCTGTTTTTT.

The gene calls are TRBV11-2 and TRBJ1-1, with D uncertain. Germline CDR1 reads SGHAT; CDR2 reads FQNNGV. The germline V and J ends were trimmed by 7 bases and 11 bases, with 14 bases remaining between them. The CDR3 runs to 11 residues. The CDR3 here is CASTSGWVAFF. For the CDR3, the DNA is TGTGCCAGCACCTCTGGGTGGGTGGCTTTCTTT.

The chain links TRBV28 to TRBJ2-7; maybe TRBD2 (6 bases). The V end lost 1 base, the J end lost 3 bases, and 13 bases lay between the germline ends. This CDR3 contains 15 residues. The germline gives CDR1 MDHEN, CDR2 SYDVKM. Written as DNA, the CDR3 is TGTGCCAGCAGTTTATTTGACGGGAGACGCTACGAGCAGTACTTC. Translating gives CASSLFDGRRYEQYF.

The chain is built from TRBV18 and TRBJ1-2; 10 bases are shared with TRBD1. Germline values: CDR1 KGHSH, CDR2 LQKENI. V gave up 0 bases and J gave up 11 bases; unmatched junction bases: 6. This CDR3 contains 14 residues. Here the CDR3 DNA reads TGTGCCAGCTCACCACCCGACAGGGGGCAGGGATACACCTTC. Protein: CASSPPDRGQGYTF.

This rearrangement joins TRBV5-6 to TRBJ2-5, with D perhaps TRBD1 or TRBD2 (5 bases each). This CDR3 contains 11 residues. CDR1 SGHDT and CDR2 YYEEEE come from the germline V gene. V shed 4 bases and J shed 9 bases, with 10 bases lying between them. The CDR3: CASSSEGPQYF. In DNA, the CDR3 is TGTGCCAGCAGCAGTGAGGGGCCCCAGTACTTC.

The chain uses TRBV28 and TRBJ2-2, with D uncertain. This CDR3 has 14 residues. Germline CDR1 reads MDHEN; CDR2 reads SYDVKM. V gave up 5 bases and J gave up 4 bases, with 11 bases separating them. CDR3 region: CASSPAGATGELFF. CDR3 nucleotides: TGTGCCAGCAGTCCCGCTGGTGCCACCGGGGAGCTGTTTTTT.

The V and J genes are TRBV28 and TRBJ1-5; 8 bases are a match to TRBD1. CDR1 is MDHEN and CDR2 is SYDVKM in the germline V gene. The ends lost 4 bases at V and 3 bases at J; junction bases unmatched: 8. CDR3 length: 16 residues. CDR3 sequence (DNA): TGTGCCAGCAGTTCTCTGGGACAGGTCCTCAATCAGCCCCAGCATTTT. Its translation is CASSSLGQVLNQPQHF.

The chain has TRBV7-2 and TRBJ1-3, with D unclear. Germline CDR1 and CDR2: SGHTA and FQGNSA. V lost 6 bases to trimming and J lost 12 bases, with 18 bases between them. The CDR3 consists of 13 residues. CDR3 sequence: CASRRRDRLRIYF. CDR3 nucleotides: TGTGCCAGCAGACGGCGGGATCGTCTCCGCATATATTTT.

This chain uses TRBV6-5 with TRBJ1-2, with 11 bases matching TRBD1. CDR1 is MNHEY and CDR2 is SVGAGI in the germline V gene. This CDR3 is 15 amino acids long. V lost 1 base, J lost 2 bases, and 0 bases stayed unmatched. The CDR3 loop reads CASSYWTGGNYGYTF. As DNA, the CDR3 is TGTGCCAGCAGTTACTGGACAGGGGGCAACTATGGCTACACCTTC.

The chain links TRBV30 to TRBJ2-7, with 7 nucleotides matching TRBD1. Germline CDR1 GTSNPN, CDR2 SVGIG (reference sequence). The CDR3 has 16 amino acids. Unmatched junction bases numbered 13, after V lost 4 bases and J lost 1 base. CDR3 loop: CAWTRQGLSNSYEQYF. CDR3 coding DNA: TGTGCCTGGACCCGACAGGGCCTATCTAATTCCTACGAGCAGTACTTC.

This chain uses TRBV5-5 with TRBJ2-1; 14 bases fit TRBD2. V lost 4 bases and J lost 0; bases outside the gene matches: 6. The CDR3 sequence is 18 residues long. Per germline, CDR1 SGHKS and CDR2 YYEKEE (reference sequence). The CDR3 here is CASSRGTSGRGSYNEQFF. The CDR3 nucleotides read TGTGCCAGCAGCCGAGGGACTAGCGGGAGAGGCTCCTACAATGAGCAGTTCTTC.

The J gene is TRBJ2-2, the V gene TRBV6-5, with TRBD1 matching 8 bases. CDR3 length: 16 amino acids. Germline loops: CDR1 MNHEY, CDR2 SVGAGI. After removal of 2 bases from V and 7 bases from J, the junction contained 9 bases not matched to a gene. For the CDR3, the DNA is TGTGCCAGCAGTTACCAGACAGGGGCCCCCTACGGGGAGCTGTTTTTT. Translating it yields CASSYQTGAPYGELFF.

As concerns this clone: The same CDR3 also results from other DNA sequences found in this sample. V and J are TRBV28 and TRBJ1-2, with 9 bases lining up with TRBD1. The CDR3 totals 13 residues. Germline values: CDR1 MDHEN, CDR2 SYDVKM. J gave up 4 bases and V 6 bases, and 3 bases lay outside the gene matches. CDR3 region: CASSLQGAYGYTF. DNA for the CDR3: TGTGCCAGCAGCCTACAGGGGGCCTATGGCTACACCTTC.

The chain employs TRBV5-1 and TRBJ1-1; TRBD1 might be the D (5 bases). Germline V gene sequence: CDR1 SGHRS, CDR2 YFSETQ. V lost 0 bases and J lost 4, with 13 bases in between. The CDR3 has 15 amino acids. The CDR3 sequence is CASSLAGRGPTEAFF. CDR3 DNA sequence: TGCGCCAGCAGCTTGGCCGGGAGGGGCCCCACTGAAGCTTTCTTT.

This sequence joins TRBV7-6 and TRBJ2-7; 11 positions match TRBD2. This CDR3 is built from 16 residues. CDR1 and CDR2 from the germline V gene are SGHVS and FNYEAQ. J gave up 7 bases and V 0 bases, and 8 bases lay outside the gene matches. CDR3 DNA: TGTGCCAGCAGCTTAGCCACTAGCGGGAGTGCTGGGGAGCAGTACTTC. Translating it yields CASSLATSGSAGEQYF.

V and J are TRBV11-3 and TRBJ2-1; a weak D match, TRBD2 (6 bases). The V gene's germline CDR1 is SGHNT and CDR2 YENEEA. This CDR3 contains 15 residues. Trimming cost V 8 bases and J 7 bases, with 21 bases left between them. CDR3 amino acids: CASGISGTGPNEQFF. The DNA for the CDR3 is TGTGCCAGCGGTATTTCGGGGACTGGACCGAATGAGCAGTTCTTC.